The clone carrying this TCR beta chain was found once. Its antigen is unidentified. The investigators reverse transcribed all of the isolated RNA, so they sequenced expressed TCRB transcripts. The table came from immunoSEQ multiplex PCR; TCRdb's copy has only in-frame clones and leaves some out. Of about 320,000 clones in the sample, approximately 14% were seen once. The data belong to a study of beta chain features in type 1 diabetes. In the study overall: Cells sorted and examined across all samples totaled 107,917,701. Study results and limitations: PCR might preferentially amplify shorter templates, equally in patients and controls. Fewer junction insertions and more nucleotide deletions appeared in type 1 diabetes patients.

Staining for CD45RO/CCR7/CD25/CD127/CD95/CD27 allowed sorting of CD4+ naive, central memory, regulatory and stem cell-like memory cells. Material: central memory CD4+ T cells from blood. The receptor was derived from a man aged 25-45 years in good health.

DNA of the CDR3: TGTGCCAGCAGTTTCGGGGGGACCCCGAACTATGGCTACACCTTC. Translation: CASSFGGTPNYGYTF. J is TRBJ1-2 and V is TRBV28; D might be TRBD1 (5 bases). The ends were cut back, 3 bases at V and 2 bases at J, with 13 bases in the middle. The CDR3 covers 15 residues. The germline CDR1 and CDR2 sequences are MDHEN and SYDVKM.